This record covers a single T cell receptor beta chain. This entry comes from a study of cytomegalovirus exposure and HLA in healthy donors. The V end was cut by 0 bases, the J end by 5 bases, with 14 bases between. The germline V gene has CDR1 LGHNA and CDR2 YSLEER. The CDR3 sequence is 16 residues long. PCR was performed using 60 Vbeta and 13 Jbeta primers. Assay: immunoSEQ multiplex PCR; the TCRdb copy retains only in-frame clones and omits some. The sample holds about 86,000 clones, about three quarters seen once. Material for sequencing was PBMCs. This receptor was taken from a man aged 60 to 69 in good health and CMV-seronegative. The chain combines TRBV4-3 with TRBJ1-5; unclear D gene. In DNA form, the CDR3 reads TGCGCCAGCAGCCAAGATGTGCAACGGAGTCATCAGCCCCAGCATTTT. It encodes CASSQDVQRSHQPQHF.